The rows below give T cell receptor beta chains drawn from one sample of a study of blood T cell repertoires in COVID-19. Sequencing used immunoSEQ multiplex PCR; TCRdb keeps in-frame clones, though not all of them. This table has hundreds of thousands of clones, 65% to 90% appearing once. Specimen: PBMCs or T cells enriched from blood (not recorded which). These TCRs come from a man younger than 40 who had recovered from COVID-19. CDR3s include the opening cysteine and the closing phenylalanine or tryptophan. D genes are given only for firm matches. The size entry is marked missing in some rows and otherwise reads once, few, many or a size class.

TRBV6-5,NA,TRBJ1-1,NA,CASSVQGSLNTEAFF,TGTGCCAGCAGCGTACAGGGCTCCCTGAACACTGAAGCTTTCTTT
TRBV20-1,NA,TRBJ2-5,once,CSASSPTGQETQYF,TGCAGTGCTAGTTCCCCAACGGGGCAAGAGACCCAGTACTTC
TRBV18,NA,TRBJ1-1,NA,CASSPQRDTEAFF,TGTGCCAGCTCACCACAGCGGGACACTGAAGCTTTCTTT
TRBV5-1,TRBD2,TRBJ2-5,NA,CASSLEGGNQETQYF,TGCGCCAGCAGCCTGGAGGGAGGGAACCAAGAGACCCAGTACTTC
TRBV6-6,TRBD1,TRBJ1-2,NA,CASSYTQGDYGYTF,TGTGCCAGCAGTTACACACAGGGGGACTATGGCTACACCTTC
TRBV30,NA,TRBJ2-7,NA,CAWSGNRVLYEQYF,TGTGCCTGGAGTGGCAACAGGGTGCTCTACGAGCAGTACTTC
TRBV3-1/TRBV3-2,TRBD1,TRBJ2-7,once,CASSQRQGIGYEQYF,TGTGCCAGCAGCCAACGACAGGGAATCGGGTACGAGCAGTACTTC
TRBV13,NA,TRBJ1-1,once,CASSPILPFTEAFF,TGTGCCAGCAGCCCCATACTACCGTTCACTGAAGCTTTCTTT
TRBV11-3,NA,TRBJ1-3,NA,CASSLGSARYSGNTIYF,TGTGCCAGCAGCTTAGGCTCCGCCAGGTACTCTGGAAACACCATATATTTT
TRBV6-5,NA,TRBJ1-1,few,CASSSGTTGNTEAFF,TGTGCCAGCTCTTCGGGTACAACAGGGAACACTGAAGCTTTCTTT
TRBV7-9,TRBD1,TRBJ1-1,NA,CASSLGTGTEAFF,TGTGCCAGCAGCTTAGGGACAGGAACTGAAGCTTTCTTT
TRBV6-5,TRBD2,TRBJ2-5,NA,CASSPSRTSQETQYF,TGTGCCAGCAGTCCGTCAAGGACTAGCCAAGAGACCCAGTACTTC
TRBV5-6,TRBD1,TRBJ2-7,NA,CASSFGRGNYEQYF,TGTGCCAGCAGCTTTGGCAGGGGGAACTACGAGCAGTACTTC
TRBV11-2,TRBD1,TRBJ1-1,once,CASSLSRGDTEAFF,TGTGCCAGCAGCCTCTCCAGGGGGGACACTGAAGCTTTCTTT
TRBV7-9,TRBD1,TRBJ2-7,NA,CASSFIIGTGRWEQYF,TGTGCCAGCAGCTTTATTATCGGGACAGGGAGGTGGGAGCAGTACTTC
TRBV6-1,TRBD1,TRBJ2-7,NA,CASSAEPFGTGSYEQYF,TGTGCCAGCAGTGCCGAACCCTTCGGGACAGGGTCCTACGAGCAGTACTTC
TRBV7-2,NA,TRBJ2-7,NA,CASSLDRTNEQYF,TGTGCCAGCAGCTTAGATCGGACAAACGAGCAGTACTTC
TRBV20-1,NA,TRBJ1-2,NA,CSVGSAWGYTF,TGCAGTGTCGGGTCCGCGTGGGGCTACACCTTC
TRBV30,TRBD2,TRBJ2-7,NA,CAWSPGTTTFYEQYF,TGTGCCTGGAGTCCCGGGACTACCACCTTCTACGAGCAGTACTTC
TRBV29-1,TRBD1,TRBJ1-1,NA,CSVGRQGRYTEAFF,TGCAGCGTTGGACGACAGGGTAGGTACACTGAAGCTTTCTTT
TRBV11-2,NA,TRBJ2-2,NA,CASSNPGSRPGELFF,TGTGCCAGCTCCAATCCGGGGAGCCGACCCGGGGAGCTGTTTTTT
TRBV5-1,NA,TRBJ2-2,NA,CASSLEREATGELFF,TGCGCCAGCAGCTTGGAAAGGGAGGCCACCGGGGAGCTGTTTTTT
TRBV7-8,TRBD2,TRBJ2-2,many,CASSKTSGRPPGELFF,TGTGCCAGCAGCAAGACTAGCGGGAGGCCCCCCGGGGAGCTGTTTTTT
TRBV30,TRBD1,TRBJ1-1,NA,CAWTTGQGNTEAFF,TGTGCCTGGACCACGGGACAGGGAAACACTGAAGCTTTCTTT
TRBV7-2,NA,TRBJ1-5,NA,CASSSRPGWSNQPQHF,TGTGCCAGCAGCTCAAGGCCAGGGTGGAGCAATCAGCCCCAGCATTTT
TRBV12-3/TRBV12-4,NA,TRBJ2-1,NA,CASRGGNEQFF,TGTGCCAGCAGAGGGGGCAATGAGCAGTTCTTC
TRBV19,TRBD2,TRBJ2-3,few,CASSIDPPSGGVDTQYF,TGTGCCAGTAGTATAGATCCTCCTAGCGGGGGGGTAGATACGCAGTATTTT
TRBV11-2,TRBD2,TRBJ2-2,few,CASILAVAGELFF,TGTGCCAGCATTCTAGCGGTCGCCGGGGAGCTGTTTTTT
TRBV7-9,TRBD1,TRBJ1-4,NA,CASRTGQVNEKLFF,TGTGCCAGCAGAACGGGACAGGTTAATGAAAAACTGTTTTTT
TRBV5-1,TRBD2,TRBJ2-3,NA,CASSTGDYFATDTQYF,TGCGCCAGCAGCACCGGGGACTACTTTGCCACAGATACGCAGTATTTT
TRBV7-2,NA,TRBJ1-6,NA,CASSFLDSSNSPLHF,TGTGCCAGCAGCTTCCTGGACAGTAGCAATTCACCCCTCCACTTT
TRBV2,NA,TRBJ2-7,once,CASRTIQTSSYEQYF,TGTGCCAGCAGGACGATACAGACTAGCTCCTACGAGCAGTACTTC
TRBV5-8,TRBD2,TRBJ2-5,once,CASSLKTSGTRRETQYF,TGTGCCAGCAGCTTAAAGACTAGCGGGACCAGGCGAGAGACCCAGTACTTC
TRBV5-1,TRBD1,TRBJ1-1,NA,CASSGAYGTVGSEAFF,TGCGCCAGCAGCGGGGCCTACGGGACAGTGGGGTCTGAAGCTTTCTTT
TRBV10-3,TRBD1,TRBJ1-5,NA,CAISTRTGGQPQHF,TGTGCCATCAGTACAAGGACAGGGGGGCAGCCCCAGCATTTT